The present T cell receptor beta chain was sequenced within a study of blood T cells in healthy people across ages. The wider study: In model experiments, template switching was able to capture about one barcoded beta molecule for every two T cells that were present.

This clonotype came up many times. Deletions cut 7 bases from V and 2 bases from J, with 12 bases between. The CDR3 has 12 residues. CDR1 is SQVTM and CDR2 is ANQGSEA in the germline V gene. The use of a sample-barcoded 5' primer and a J-beta primer mix characterized a second PCR of roughly 6 to 11 cycles. TCRdb re-analysed the 5' RACE reads in MiXCR, keeping a single row per CDR3 protein. This sample yields about 930,000 distinct CDR3 sequences, of which 25% to 35% are seen a single time; roughly a tenth belongs to the top ten. The data also belong to a second study, concerning T cells of mothers and their children. According to that study: The output of TCR recombination is shaped by thymic selection similarly in related and unrelated pairs.

The sequencing input was blood. This clonotype originated in a woman aged 40 to 50 in good health. The chain couples TRBV29-1 to TRBJ2-7; D may correspond to TRBD1 or TRBD2 (6 bases each). The CDR3 region is CSGGTKTYEQYF. CDR3 coding DNA: TGCAGCGGCGGGACAAAGACCTACGAGCAGTACTTC.